Shown below are 27 T cell receptor beta chains from a single sample sequenced in a study of siplizumab effects on memory and regulatory T cells. Clones were read by immunoSEQ multiplex PCR, and TCRdb kept only the in-frame ones, dropping some. The table shows hundreds of clones, with roughly two thirds occurring only once. Coculturing of the mixed lymphocyte reaction cells was performed at 37°C for around 6 days. The antigens of these receptors remain unknown. Material for sequencing was CFSE-low (dividing) CD4+ T cells sorted from an allogeneic mixed lymphocyte reaction. All receptors come from a human donor in good health; the cells came from an allogeneic mixed lymphocyte reaction. Some clones in this sample may be carry-over from other donors' samples.

V is TRBV5-6 and J is TRBJ2-1; 7 positions match TRBD2. The germline V gene encodes CDR1 SGHDT and CDR2 YYEEEE. The CDR3 is made up of 15 amino acids. J gave up 7 bases and V 3 bases, and 10 bases lay outside the gene matches. The DNA of the CDR3 is TGTGCCAGCAGCTCGGCGGGCGGGAGAAGGAATGAGCAGTTCTTC. Protein: CASSSAGGRRNEQFF.

CDR3 nucleotides: TGTGCCAGCAGCGTGGGGCCGGGACTAGCGGGAGGTTTCTACGAGCAGTACTTC. Protein: CASSVGPGLAGGFYEQYF. This chain uses TRBV9 with TRBJ2-7; 15 bases are a match to TRBD2. Trimming took 2 bases from V and 3 from J; bases not matched to a gene: 9. CDR1 and CDR2 from the germline V gene are SGDLS and YYNGEE. The CDR3 extends over 18 amino acids. Complete variable domain (other parts from reference TRBV9 and TRBJ2-7): DSGVTQTPKHLITATGQRVTLRCSPRSGDLSVYWYQQSLDQGLQFLIQYYNGEERAKGNILERFSAQQFPDLHSELNLSSLELGDSALYFCASSVGPGLAGGFYEQYFGPGTRLTVT.

This sequence joins TRBV11-2 and TRBJ2-1; no clear D. Per germline, CDR1 SGHAT and CDR2 FQNNGV. The CDR3 has 14 amino acids. V lost 0 bases to trimming and J lost 5 bases, with 8 bases between them. For the CDR3, the DNA is TGTGCCAGCAGCTTAGATCTAAGAAACAATGAGCAGTTCTTC. As protein: CASSLDLRNNEQFF.

This sequence joins TRBV6-5 and TRBJ2-7; tentatively, D is TRBD2 (5 bases). Germline V gene sequence: CDR1 MNHEY, CDR2 SVGAGI. The CDR3 is 14 amino acids. V was shortened by 7 bases and J by 5 bases, with 18 bases between the two germline ends. CDR3 sequence (DNA): TGTGCCAGCAAACTAGGGTGGACCTTTGACGAGCAGTACTTC. Translated, it gives CASKLGWTFDEQYF.

V gene TRBV2 combines with J gene TRBJ2-2; the D is unclear. The V gene's germline CDR1 is SNHLY and CDR2 FYNNEI. Trimming left V 7 bases short and J 1 base short, with 4 bases between. CDR3 length: 12 amino acids. The CDR3 region has the DNA TGTGCCAGCACTAGGAACACCGGGGAGCTGTTTTTT. It codes for CASTRNTGELFF.

This clone was detected a few times. CDR3 protein: CSAAQGWNTEAFF. The DNA for the CDR3 is TGCAGCGCCGCACAGGGTTGGAACACTGAAGCTTTCTTT. This rearrangement joins TRBV29-1 to TRBJ1-1; tentative D call: TRBD1 (6 bases). The CDR3 runs 13 residues. V was pared by 7 bases and J by 1 base, with 13 bases between. CDR1 SQVTM and CDR2 ANQGSEA come from the germline V gene.

The DNA for the CDR3 is TGCGCCAGCAGCCTATCACAAGCAGATACGCAGTATTTT. Translating gives CASSLSQADTQYF. The chain employs TRBV5-1 and TRBJ2-3; D uncertain. Germline-derived CDR1 and CDR2 are SGHRS and YFSETQ. With 4 bases removed from V and 4 bases from J, the gap between germline ends came to 10 bases. The CDR3 is 13 residues long.

The rearrangement links TRBV7-2 to TRBJ2-1, with 8 bases lining up with TRBD2. This CDR3 contains 18 residues. Germline loops: CDR1 SGHTA, CDR2 FQGNSA. The J segment lost 10 bases and the V segment lost 3 bases, leaving 20 bases of the junction unmatched. CDR3 DNA: TGTGCCAGCAGCTTTATCCGCCGCGTAGCGGGAAGAGCTCGGGAGCAGTTCTTC. As protein: CASSFIRRVAGRAREQFF.

The chain is built from TRBV7-9 and TRBJ2-7, with TRBD1 as a possible D gene (5 bases). V was shortened by 5 bases and J by 3 bases, with 17 bases between the two germline ends. Germline lookup yields CDR1 SEHNR and CDR2 FQNEAQ (reference sequence). CDR3 length: 15 residues. The CDR3 spells CASSPRPQVGYEQYF. The CDR3 DNA sequence: TGTGCCAGCAGCCCCCGACCACAGGTAGGCTACGAGCAGTACTTC. The full variable domain, completed using reference TRBV7-9 and TRBJ2-7, is DTGVSQNPRHKITKRGQNVTFRCDPISEHNRLYWYRQTLGQGPEFLTYFQNEAQLEKSRLLSDRFSAERPKGSFSTLEIQRTEQGDSAMYLCASSPRPQVGYEQYFGPGTRLTVT.

Of note for this clone: The sample has other DNA sequences that encode this CDR3 too. The genes are TRBV6-5 and TRBJ2-5; D perhaps matches TRBD2 (7 bases). CDR3 size: 14 residues. Germline V gene lookup returns CDR1 MNHEY and CDR2 SVGAGI. V was trimmed by 6 bases and J by 5 bases, leaving 16 bases between them. The CDR3 region is CASSGGRGGETQYF. The CDR3 coding sequence is TGTGCCAGCAGCGGGGGGCGGGGTGGGGAGACCCAGTACTTC.

There are a few counts of this clone. The rearrangement uses TRBV19 and TRBJ2-2, with 10 bases lining up with TRBD2. This CDR3 spans 17 amino acids. V gave up 3 bases and J gave up 5 bases; unmatched junction bases: 9. Germline CDR1 is LNHDA and CDR2 is SQIVND (reference sequence). The CDR3 coding sequence is TGTGCCAGTAGTATTCTAGCGGGAGTTGGGGAAACCGGGGAGCTGTTTTTT. Translating gives CASSILAGVGETGELFF.

This clone has only one observation. This sequence joins TRBV7-9 and TRBJ2-4; maybe TRBD2 (5 bases). This CDR3 is built from 12 residues. Trimming shortened V by 5 bases and J by 9 bases, and 11 bases separated the two germline ends. Germline-derived CDR1 and CDR2 are SEHNR and FQNEAQ (reference sequence). Written as DNA, the CDR3 is TGTGCCAGCAGCCCCGGGGAAGGCATTCAGTACTTC. Its protein is CASSPGEGIQYF.

This clone showed up just once. This chain uses TRBV11-2 with TRBJ2-5, with D maybe TRBD1 (6 bases). Looked up from germline, CDR1 is SGHAT and CDR2 is FQNNGV. The CDR3 runs 12 residues. The V and J ends lost 0 bases and 10 bases respectively, with 9 bases between them. CDR3 nucleotides: TGTGCCAGCAGCTTAGAGTTCAGGGGCCAGTACTTC. It encodes CASSLEFRGQYF.

This clone was counted once. This chain joins TRBV5-1 and TRBJ2-5; a possible D gene is TRBD1 (5 bases). Germline assignment: CDR1 SGHRS and CDR2 YFSETQ. The CDR3 extends over 14 amino acids. V lost 0 bases and J 5 bases, leaving 11 bases between the germline ends. CDR3 in DNA: TGCGCCAGCAGCTTGGGCAGGGAAGGGGAGACCCAGTACTTC. This translates into CASSLGREGETQYF. The full variable domain, completed using reference TRBV5-1 and TRBJ2-5, is KAGVTQTPRYLIKTRGQQVTLSCSPISGHRSVSWYQQTPGQGLQFLFEYFSETQRNKGNFPGRFSGRQFSNSRSEMNVSTLELGDSALYLCASSLGREGETQYFGPGTRLLVL.

The rearrangement links TRBV5-1 to TRBJ1-2; D ambiguous. V shed 7 bases and J shed 5 bases, with 15 bases lying between them. CDR1 and CDR2 from the germline V gene are SGHRS and YFSETQ. This CDR3 has 13 residues. In nucleotides, the CDR3 is TGCGCCAGCTCTTTAGGAGGCGGGTATGGCTACACCTTC. It codes for CASSLGGGYGYTF.

The chain links TRBV7-9 to TRBJ2-3; 9 positions match TRBD2. The CDR3 spans 16 residues. V shed 5 bases and J 0 bases; nucleotides not matched to a gene: 6. Germline CDR1 is SEHNR and CDR2 is FQNEAQ (reference sequence). The CDR3 DNA sequence: TGTGCCAGCAGCAAACCTAGCGGGACTAGCACAGATACGCAGTATTTT. Translating it yields CASSKPSGTSTDTQYF.

This clone has a handful of counts. J is TRBJ2-1 and V is TRBV5-1, with 12 bases fitting TRBD2. The CDR3 covers 15 residues. CDR1 and CDR2 from the germline V gene are SGHRS and YFSETQ. V lost 1 base to trimming and J lost 5 bases; unmatched junction nucleotides: 1. This CDR3 reads CASSLRLAGDNEQFF. CDR3 sequence (DNA): TGCGCCAGCAGCTTGAGACTAGCGGGAGACAATGAGCAGTTCTTC.

The chain uses TRBV11-2 and TRBJ2-5, with a possible D match to TRBD2 (7 bases). Germline V CDR1 and CDR2: SGHAT, FQNNGV. This CDR3 is built from 15 residues. The CDR3 DNA sequence: TGTGGGGGGGCCGCGAAAATAGGACTAGTTTGGGCCCAGTACTTC. It yields the protein CGGAAKIGLVWAQYF.

Written as DNA, the CDR3 is TGTGCCAGCAGCGTAGCAGGGGGATCGGGTACGCAGTATTTT. Its translation is CASSVAGGSGTQYF. The V and J genes are TRBV9 and TRBJ2-3; 7 bases map to TRBD1. There are 14 residues in the CDR3. The V and J ends lost 0 bases and 8 bases, in that order; junction bases with no gene match: 6. The germline CDR1 and CDR2 sequences are SGDLS and YYNGEE.

The chain employs TRBV5-1 and TRBJ1-3; no clear D. This CDR3 spans 17 amino acids. Germline assignment: CDR1 SGHRS and CDR2 YFSETQ. V lost 0 bases, J lost 0 bases, and 13 bases lay in between. In DNA, the CDR3 is TGCGCCAGCAGCTTGGAGGCTGTCCGCTTCTCTGGAAACACCATATATTTT. Its translation: CASSLEAVRFSGNTIYF. Together with reference TRBV5-1 and TRBJ1-3, the CDR3 gives the full variable domain: KAGVTQTPRYLIKTRGQQVTLSCSPISGHRSVSWYQQTPGQGLQFLFEYFSETQRNKGNFPGRFSGRQFSNSRSEMNVSTLELGDSALYLCASSLEAVRFSGNTIYFGEGSWLTVV.

The chain couples TRBV5-1 to TRBJ2-2; D possibly corresponds to TRBD2 (6 bases). Germline CDR1 SGHRS, CDR2 YFSETQ. Deletions cut 3 bases from V and 1 base from J, with 19 bases between. CDR3 size: 18 residues. The CDR3 here is CASSSTSSFLRNTGELFF. Written as DNA, the CDR3 is TGCGCCAGCAGCTCGACTAGTAGTTTTTTAAGGAACACCGGGGAGCTGTTTTTT.

The V gene is TRBV18, the J gene TRBJ1-1, with D hard to call. The CDR3 spans 16 residues. Trimming took off 3 bases at V and 0 bases at J, with 14 bases between the two ends. The germline gives CDR1 KGHSH, CDR2 LQKENI. In nucleotides, the CDR3 is TGTGCCAGCTCACCGCCGGGGAATGGCATGAACACTGAAGCTTTCTTT. Its protein is CASSPPGNGMNTEAFF.

The chain is built from TRBV12-5 and TRBJ2-2; TRBD2 aligns across 8 bases. Trimming at V came to 5 bases and at J to 0 bases, leaving 5 bases not matched to a gene. Germline lookup yields CDR1 LGHNT and CDR2 FRNRAP. The CDR3 length is 16 residues. The CDR3 DNA follows: TGTGCTAGTGGTCCACCGGGACTAGCGAACACCGGGGAGCTGTTTTTT. It codes for CASGPPGLANTGELFF. The whole variable domain, filled in from reference TRBV12-5 and TRBJ2-2, reads DARVTQTPRHKVTEMGQEVTMRCQPILGHNTVFWYRQTMMQGLELLAYFRNRAPLDDSGMPKDRFSAEMPDATLATLKIQPSEPRDSAVYFCASGPPGLANTGELFFGEGSRLTVL.

As DNA, the CDR3 is TGTGCCAGCAGCCAAGGGGGCTGGGACAGGGGGCAATCTGGGGCCAACGTCCTGACTTTC. Translating gives CASSQGGWDRGQSGANVLTF. The chain carries TRBV14 and TRBJ2-6, with 12 bases matching TRBD1. The CDR3 extends over 20 amino acids. The V segment lost 1 base and the J segment 1 base; nucleotides outside the gene matches: 8. CDR1 SGHDN and CDR2 FVKESK come from the germline V gene.

This sequence joins TRBV11-3 and TRBJ1-1; D might be TRBD1 (5 bases). This CDR3 is built from 15 residues. CDR1 SGHNT and CDR2 YENEEA come from the germline V gene. The ends were cut back, 5 bases at V and 0 bases at J, with 13 bases in the middle. The CDR3 sequence: CASSPRGGMNTEAFF. CDR3 sequence (DNA): TGTGCCAGCAGCCCACGGGGGGGGATGAACACTGAAGCTTTCTTT.

In this sample, this clone turned up a few times. The rearrangement uses TRBV25-1 and TRBJ2-3; 7 nucleotides align to TRBD1. Trimming at V came to 4 bases and at J to 0 bases, leaving 7 bases not matched to a gene. Germline V CDR1 and CDR2: MGHDK, SYGVNS. This CDR3 is built from 16 residues. This CDR3 is CASSVGQLASTDTQYF. Written as DNA, the CDR3 is TGTGCCAGCAGTGTGGGACAGCTTGCTAGCACAGATACGCAGTATTTT.

About this clone: One end of the junction fails to match germline, which may point to a read error. This specimen includes other DNA sequences encoding the same CDR3. V usage is TRBV6-4 and J usage is TRBJ2-2, with TRBD2 identical over 10 bases. Germline V gene data show CDR1 as MRHNA and CDR2 as SNTAGT. This CDR3 comprises 17 residues. In DNA, the CDR3 is TGTGCCAGCAGTCGTCTAGCGGGAGTTGGGAACACCGGGGAGCTATTTTTT. This sequence encodes CASSRLAGVGNTGELFF.